The 6 T cell receptor beta chains given below trace back to one sample, sequenced in a study of shared T cell receptors in the human thymus. Clones were read by immunoSEQ multiplex PCR, and TCRdb kept only the in-frame ones, dropping some. The table has 700,000 or so clones, approximately 83% seen once; the top ten hold about 0.0098%. These data also featured in a second study, about human thymus T cells.

Specimen: thymocytes. The receptors were gathered from a girl under three years old with a congenital heart defect.

The V call is TRBV20-1, the J call TRBJ2-1; TRBD2 aligns across 7 bases. The CDR3 loop spans 11 amino acids. Germline V gene lookup returns CDR1 DFQATT and CDR2 SNEGSKA (reference sequence). Trimming removed 5 bases from V and 8 bases from J; junction bases left unmatched: 3. CDR3 sequence reads: CSARLAYEQFF. The CDR3 DNA reads TGCAGTGCTCGACTAGCTTATGAGCAGTTCTTC.

The V and J genes are TRBV6-5 and TRBJ1-2; 7 nucleotides line up with TRBD1. Germline V CDR1 and CDR2: MNHEY, SVGAGI. The V segment lost 2 bases and the J segment 8 bases; nucleotides outside the gene matches: 8. This CDR3 is built from 14 residues. The DNA for the CDR3 is TGTGCCAGCAGTTACGTGACAGGGTATGAGGGCTACACCTTC. It codes for CASSYVTGYEGYTF.

The rearrangement joins TRBV13 to TRBJ2-7; TRBD1 aligns across 7 bases. The ends lost 5 bases at V and 6 bases at J; junction bases unmatched: 4. The CDR3 consists of 12 residues. CDR1 and CDR2 (germline): PRHDT, FYEKMQ (reference sequence). The CDR3: CASSNGDSEQYF. The CDR3 nucleotides read TGTGCCAGCAGCAACGGGGACAGCGAGCAGTACTTC.

V usage is TRBV7-2 and J usage is TRBJ2-1, with 7 bases that match TRBD1. J lost 6 bases, V lost 8 bases, and 10 bases had no gene match. The CDR3 length is 14 residues. Germline V lookup: CDR1 SGHTA, CDR2 FQGNSA. The DNA of the CDR3 is TGTGCCAGCCACGACAGGGCCCACTCCAATGAGCAGTTCTTC. Translating gives CASHDRAHSNEQFF.

Details on this clone: Other DNA variants within this sample encode the same CDR3. The chain recombines TRBV7-3 with TRBJ1-1; D remains ambiguous. The CDR3 is 13 residues long. Germline values: CDR1 SGHTA, CDR2 FQGTGA. Between the trimmed V and J ends, which lost 5 bases and 1 base, there was a span of 8 bases. The CDR3 loop is CASSVSGNTEAFF. The DNA of the CDR3 is TGTGCCAGCAGCGTTTCAGGGAACACTGAAGCTTTCTTT.

This clone turned up a few times. CDR3 nucleotides: TGTGCCAGCATGGGGGGCGGAGGACAGGGGGCGACCTTGAGATGCAATGAGCAGTTCTTC. This translates into CASMGGGGQGATLRCNEQFF. V usage is TRBV2 and J usage is TRBJ2-1; 11 positions agree with TRBD1. The germline V gene encodes CDR1 SNHLY and CDR2 FYNNEI. This CDR3 is built from 20 residues. V gave up 7 bases and J gave up 6 bases; unmatched junction bases: 23. Complete variable domain (other parts from reference TRBV2 and TRBJ2-1): EPEVTQTPSHQVTQMGQEVILRCVPISNHLYFYWYRQILGQKVEFLVSFYNNEISEKSEIFDDQFSVERPDGSNFTLKIRSTKLEDSAMYFCASMGGGGQGATLRCNEQFFGPGTRLTVL.